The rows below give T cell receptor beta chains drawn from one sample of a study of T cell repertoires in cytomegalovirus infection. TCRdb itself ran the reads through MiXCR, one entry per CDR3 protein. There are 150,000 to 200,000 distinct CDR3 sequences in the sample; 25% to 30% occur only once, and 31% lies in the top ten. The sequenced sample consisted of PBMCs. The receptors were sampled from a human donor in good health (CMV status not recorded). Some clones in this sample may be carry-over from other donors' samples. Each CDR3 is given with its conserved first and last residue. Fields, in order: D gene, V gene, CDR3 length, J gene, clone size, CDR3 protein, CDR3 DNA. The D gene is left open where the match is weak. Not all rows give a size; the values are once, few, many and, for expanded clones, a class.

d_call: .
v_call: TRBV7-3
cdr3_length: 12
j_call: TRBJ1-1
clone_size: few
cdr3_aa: CASSSGGAEAFF
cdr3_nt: TGTGCCAGCAGCTCGGGGGGCGCTGAAGCTTTCTTT

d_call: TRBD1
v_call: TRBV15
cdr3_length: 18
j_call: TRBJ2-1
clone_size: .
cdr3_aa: CATSRDLGDRVDSNEQFF
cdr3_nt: TGTGCCACCAGCAGAGATCTAGGGGACAGGGTGGATAGCAATGAGCAGTTCTTC

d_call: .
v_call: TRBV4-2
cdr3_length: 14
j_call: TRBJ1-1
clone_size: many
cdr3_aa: CASSQARGDTEAFF
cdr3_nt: TGTGCCAGCAGCCAAGCAAGGGGGGATACTGAAGCTTTCTTT

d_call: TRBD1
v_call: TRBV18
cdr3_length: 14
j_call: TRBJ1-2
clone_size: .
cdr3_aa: CASSPEGAEPGYTF
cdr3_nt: TGTGCCAGCTCACCGGAGGGGGCCGAGCCTGGCTACACCTTC

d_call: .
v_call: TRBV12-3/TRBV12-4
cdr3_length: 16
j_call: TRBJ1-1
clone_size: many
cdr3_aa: CASSLALQPLNTEAFF
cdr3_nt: TGTGCCAGCAGTCTGGCCTTACAGCCTCTGAACACTGAAGCTTTCTTT

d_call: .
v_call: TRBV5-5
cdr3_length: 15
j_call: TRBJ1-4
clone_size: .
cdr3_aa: CASSPGPTKEEKLFF
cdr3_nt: TGTGCCAGCAGCCCCGGGCCGACCAAGGAAGAAAAACTGTTTTTT

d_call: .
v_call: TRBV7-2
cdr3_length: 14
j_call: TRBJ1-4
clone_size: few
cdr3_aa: CASSLGGDGEKLFF
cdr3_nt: TGTGCCAGCAGCTTGGGCGGGGACGGGGAAAAACTGTTTTTT

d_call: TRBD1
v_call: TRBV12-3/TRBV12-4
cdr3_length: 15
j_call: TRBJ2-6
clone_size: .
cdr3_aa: CASRPDRAGANVLTF
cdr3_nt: TGTGCCAGCAGACCCGACAGGGCTGGGGCCAACGTCCTGACTTTC

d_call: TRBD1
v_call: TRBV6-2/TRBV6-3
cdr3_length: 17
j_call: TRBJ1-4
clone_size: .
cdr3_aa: CASSYSSRGLRGEKLFF
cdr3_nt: TGTGCCAGCAGTTACTCGAGTAGGGGGCTGAGGGGAGAAAAACTGTTTTTT

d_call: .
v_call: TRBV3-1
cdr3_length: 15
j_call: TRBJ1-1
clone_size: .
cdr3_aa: CASSPLPGEATEAFF
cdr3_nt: TGTGCCAGCAGCCCTTTACCAGGAGAGGCCACTGAAGCTTTCTTT

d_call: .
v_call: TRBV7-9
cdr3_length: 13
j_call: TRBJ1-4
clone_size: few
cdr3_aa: CASSPTEGDKLFF
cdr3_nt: TGTGCCAGCAGCCCGACCGAGGGAGACAAACTGTTTTTT

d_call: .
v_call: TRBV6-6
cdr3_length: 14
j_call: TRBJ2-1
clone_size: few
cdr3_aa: CASSYSEWGNEQFF
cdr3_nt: TGTGCCAGCAGTTACTCGGAATGGGGCAATGAGCAGTTCTTC

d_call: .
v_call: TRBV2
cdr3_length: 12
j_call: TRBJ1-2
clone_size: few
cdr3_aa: CASSPTGSGYTF
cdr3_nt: TGTGCCAGCAGTCCTACAGGGTCTGGCTACACCTTC

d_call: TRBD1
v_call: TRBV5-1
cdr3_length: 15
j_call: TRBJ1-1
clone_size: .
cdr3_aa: CASTHGTGRTTEAFF
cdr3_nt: TGCGCCAGCACGCATGGGACAGGTAGGACCACTGAAGCTTTCTTT

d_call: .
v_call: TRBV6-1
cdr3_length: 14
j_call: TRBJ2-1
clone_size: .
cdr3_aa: CASKRAQATNEQFF
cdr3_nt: TGTGCCAGCAAAAGGGCACAGGCCACTAATGAGCAGTTCTTC

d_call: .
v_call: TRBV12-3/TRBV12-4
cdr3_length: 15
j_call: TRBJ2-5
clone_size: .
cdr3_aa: CASSLGQGIRETQYF
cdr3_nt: TGTGCCAGCAGTTTAGGGCAGGGGATACGAGAGACCCAGTACTTC

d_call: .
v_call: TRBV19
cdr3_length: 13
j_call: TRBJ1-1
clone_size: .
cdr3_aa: CARRRRGDTEAFF
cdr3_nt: TGTGCCCGTAGGAGACGGGGGGACACTGAAGCTTTCTTT

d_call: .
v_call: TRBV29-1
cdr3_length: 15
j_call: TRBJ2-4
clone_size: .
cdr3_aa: CSVGGESDRAGGLTF
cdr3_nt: TGCAGCGTTGGGGGAGAATCCGACAGGGCCGGGGGGTTGACCTTC

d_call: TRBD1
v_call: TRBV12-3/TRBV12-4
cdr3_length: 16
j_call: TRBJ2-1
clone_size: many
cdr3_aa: CASSRPGGPSYNEQFF
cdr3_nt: TGTGCCAGCAGCCGTCCAGGGGGACCCTCCTACAATGAGCAGTTCTTC

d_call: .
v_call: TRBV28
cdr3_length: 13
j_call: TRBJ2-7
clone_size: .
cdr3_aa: CASIRPYSYEQYF
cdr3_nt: TGTGCCAGCATTCGACCGTACTCCTACGAGCAGTACTTC

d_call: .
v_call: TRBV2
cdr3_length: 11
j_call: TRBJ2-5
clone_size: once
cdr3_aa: CASDQGETQYF
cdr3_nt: TGTGCCAGTGATCAAGGGGAGACCCAGTACTTC

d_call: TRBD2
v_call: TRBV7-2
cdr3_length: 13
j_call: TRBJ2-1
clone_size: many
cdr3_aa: CASSLARLAGQFF
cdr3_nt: TGTGCCAGCAGCTTAGCGCGATTAGCGGGGCAGTTCTTC

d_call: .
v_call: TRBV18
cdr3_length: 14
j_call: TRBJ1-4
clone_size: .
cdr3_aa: CASSPKANNEKLFF
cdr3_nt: TGTGCCAGCTCACCCAAGGCGAATAATGAAAAACTGTTTTTT

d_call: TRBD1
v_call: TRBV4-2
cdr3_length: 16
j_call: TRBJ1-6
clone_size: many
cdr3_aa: CASSQDDREKGSPLHF
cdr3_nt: TGTGCCAGCAGCCAAGACGACAGGGAAAAAGGTTCACCCCTCCACTTT

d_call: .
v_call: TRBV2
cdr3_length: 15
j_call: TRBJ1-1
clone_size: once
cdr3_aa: CASSEREGISTEAFF
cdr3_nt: TGTGCCAGCAGTGAACGTGAGGGAATAAGCACTGAAGCTTTCTTT

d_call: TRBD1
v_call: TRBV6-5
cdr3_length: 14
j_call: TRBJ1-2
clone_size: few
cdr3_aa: CASSRLGTAYGYTF
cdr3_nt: TGTGCCAGCAGTCGGCTGGGGACAGCCTATGGCTACACCTTC

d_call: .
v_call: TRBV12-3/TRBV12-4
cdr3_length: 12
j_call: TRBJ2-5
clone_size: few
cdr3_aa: CASTSGSVAQYF
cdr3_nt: TGTGCCAGCACCTCAGGGTCCGTGGCCCAGTACTTC

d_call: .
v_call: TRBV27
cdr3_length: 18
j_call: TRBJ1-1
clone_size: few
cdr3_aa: CASSLSSTRGGSNTEAFF
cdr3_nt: TGTGCCAGCAGTTTATCCTCAACTAGGGGGGGCTCGAACACTGAAGCTTTCTTT

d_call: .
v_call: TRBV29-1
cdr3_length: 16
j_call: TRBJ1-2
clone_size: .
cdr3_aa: CSVEKGGKGANYGYTF
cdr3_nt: TGCAGCGTTGAAAAAGGGGGGAAGGGAGCTAACTATGGCTACACCTTC

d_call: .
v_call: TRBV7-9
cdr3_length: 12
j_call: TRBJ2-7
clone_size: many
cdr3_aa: CASSLLRGEQYF
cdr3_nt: TGTGCCAGCAGCCTCCTAAGGGGCGAGCAGTACTTC

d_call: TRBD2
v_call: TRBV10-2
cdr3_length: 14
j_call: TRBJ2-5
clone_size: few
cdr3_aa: CASSDLAGEETQYF
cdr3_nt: TGCGCCAGCAGTGACCTAGCGGGGGAAGAGACCCAGTACTTC

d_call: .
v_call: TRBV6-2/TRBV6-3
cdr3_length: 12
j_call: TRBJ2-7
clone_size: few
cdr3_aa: CASSLTQYEQYF
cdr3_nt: TGTGCCAGCAGTTTGACACAATACGAGCAGTACTTC

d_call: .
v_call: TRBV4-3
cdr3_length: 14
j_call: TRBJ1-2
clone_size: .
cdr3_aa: CASSRLTGEYGYTF
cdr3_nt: TGCGCCAGCAGCCGGCTGACAGGAGAATATGGCTACACCTTC

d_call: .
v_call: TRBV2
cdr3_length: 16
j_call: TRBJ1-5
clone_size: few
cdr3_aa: CASSSRPGEGNQPQHF
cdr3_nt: TGTGCCAGCAGCTCCCGCCCGGGGGAGGGCAATCAGCCCCAGCATTTT

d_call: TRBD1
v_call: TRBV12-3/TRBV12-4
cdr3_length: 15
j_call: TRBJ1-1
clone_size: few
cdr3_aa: CASSLMGQGVTEAFF
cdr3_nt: TGTGCCAGCTCTTTAATGGGGCAGGGGGTCACTGAAGCTTTCTTT

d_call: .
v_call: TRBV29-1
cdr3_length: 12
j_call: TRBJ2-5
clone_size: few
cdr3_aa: CSVEVRQETQYF
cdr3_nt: TGCAGCGTTGAAGTCCGGCAAGAGACCCAGTACTTC

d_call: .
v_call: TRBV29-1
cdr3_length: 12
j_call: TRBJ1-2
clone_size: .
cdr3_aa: CSATENNYGYTF
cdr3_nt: TGCAGCGCGACAGAAAATAACTATGGCTACACCTTC

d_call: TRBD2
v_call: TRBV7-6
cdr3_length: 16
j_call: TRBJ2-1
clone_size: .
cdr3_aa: CASSLYGTSGYNEQFF
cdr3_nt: TGTGCCAGCAGCTTATACGGGACTAGCGGCTACAATGAGCAGTTCTTC

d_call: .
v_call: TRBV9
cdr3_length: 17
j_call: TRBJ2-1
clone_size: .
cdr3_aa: CASSALVSSDLGGEQFF
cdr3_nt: TGTGCCAGCAGCGCCCTAGTGTCCTCCGACCTCGGGGGTGAGCAGTTCTTC

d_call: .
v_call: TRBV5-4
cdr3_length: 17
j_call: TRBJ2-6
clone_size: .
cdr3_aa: CASSRTGSLSGANVLTF
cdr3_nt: TGTGCCAGCAGCCGTACAGGGTCCCTCTCTGGGGCCAACGTCCTGACTTTC

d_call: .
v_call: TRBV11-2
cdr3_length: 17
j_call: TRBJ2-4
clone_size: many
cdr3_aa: CASSLALSGVAKNIQYF
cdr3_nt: TGTGCCAGCAGCTTAGCTTTATCAGGGGTAGCCAAAAACATTCAGTACTTC

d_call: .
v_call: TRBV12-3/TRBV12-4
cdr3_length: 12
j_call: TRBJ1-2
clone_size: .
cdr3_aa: CASTLGRTIQEF
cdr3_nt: TGTGCCAGCACCTTGGGACGCACCATACAAGAATTC

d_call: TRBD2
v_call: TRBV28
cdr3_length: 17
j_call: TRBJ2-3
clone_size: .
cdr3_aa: CASGGLAGTDSTDTQYF
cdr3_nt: TGTGCCAGCGGAGGGCTAGCGGGGACAGATAGCACAGATACGCAGTATTTT

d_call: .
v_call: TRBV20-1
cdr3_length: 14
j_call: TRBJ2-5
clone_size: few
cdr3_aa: CSATQSTGQETQYF
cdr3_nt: TGCAGTGCTACCCAAAGCACAGGCCAAGAGACCCAGTACTTC

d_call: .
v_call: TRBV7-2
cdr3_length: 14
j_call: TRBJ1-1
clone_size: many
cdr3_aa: CASSLGSRNTEAFF
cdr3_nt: TGTGCCAGCAGCTTAGGAAGCAGGAACACTGAAGCTTTCTTT

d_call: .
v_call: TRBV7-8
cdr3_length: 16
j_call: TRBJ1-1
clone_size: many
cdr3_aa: CASSLGATSMNTEAFF
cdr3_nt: TGTGCCAGCAGCTTAGGGGCGACATCTATGAACACTGAAGCTTTCTTT

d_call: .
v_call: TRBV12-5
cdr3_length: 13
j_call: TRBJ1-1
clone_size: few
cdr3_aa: CASGGDGNTEAFF
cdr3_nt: TGTGCTAGTGGTGGGGACGGAAACACTGAAGCTTTCTTT

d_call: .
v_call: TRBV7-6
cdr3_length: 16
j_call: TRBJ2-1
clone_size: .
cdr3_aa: CASSFGKVFSYNEQFF
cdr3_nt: TGTGCCAGCAGCTTTGGGAAAGTCTTCTCCTACAATGAGCAGTTCTTC

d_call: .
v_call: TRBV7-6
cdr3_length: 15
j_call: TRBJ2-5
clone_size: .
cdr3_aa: CASSLSGGYQETQYF
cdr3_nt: TGTGCCAGCAGCTTATCCGGGGGATACCAAGAGACCCAGTACTTC